This T cell receptor beta chain was recovered during a study of T cells in localized non-small cell lung cancer. Notes on the study in general: Because researchers sequenced only one region of the tumor, heterogeneity is still possible. Adjacent lung tissue had a median about 52 of the top 100 clones found in the tumor.

Notes on this clone: Its antigen is not identified.

The assay was immunoSEQ multiplex PCR, and TCRdb's table has in-frame clones only and misses some. The sample holds just under 700 clones; 15% to 20% are singletons and the top ten take 10% to 13%. The J segment lost 4 bases and the V segment lost 10 bases, leaving 11 bases of the junction unmatched. CDR1 and CDR2 (germline): MDHEN, SYDVKM. The CDR3 covers 14 residues. This chain joins TRBV28 and TRBJ2-7, with 9 nucleotides matching TRBD2. The source was normal lung tissue next to the tumor, collected before any cancer treatment. This TCR came from a female donor older than 55 with stage II lung adenocarcinoma. For the CDR3, the DNA is TGTGCCACCGGAGGGGGAGCGGGGGGTTACGAGCAGTACTTC. Its translation is CATGGGAGGYEQYF. The full variable domain, with the rest looked up from reference TRBV28 and TRBJ2-7, is DVKVTQSSRYLVKRTGEKVFLECVQDMDHENMFWYRQDPGLGLRLIYFSYDVKMKEKGDIPEGYSVSREKKERFSLILESASTNQTSMYLCATGGGAGGYEQYFGPGTRLTVT.